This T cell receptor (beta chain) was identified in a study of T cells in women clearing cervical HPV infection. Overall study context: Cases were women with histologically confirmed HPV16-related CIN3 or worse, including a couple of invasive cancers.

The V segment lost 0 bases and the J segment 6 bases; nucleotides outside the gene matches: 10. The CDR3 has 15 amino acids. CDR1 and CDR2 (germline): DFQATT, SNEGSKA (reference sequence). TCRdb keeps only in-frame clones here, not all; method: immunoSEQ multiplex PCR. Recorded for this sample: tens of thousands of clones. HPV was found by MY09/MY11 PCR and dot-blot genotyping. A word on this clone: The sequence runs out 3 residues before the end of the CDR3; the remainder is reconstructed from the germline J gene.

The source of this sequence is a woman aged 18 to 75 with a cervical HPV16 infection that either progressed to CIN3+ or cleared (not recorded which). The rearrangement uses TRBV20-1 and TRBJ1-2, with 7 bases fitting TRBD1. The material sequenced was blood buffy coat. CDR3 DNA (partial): TGCAGTGCTAGAGATCGTTTGGAGAGGGGGCATGGC. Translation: CSARDRLERGHG. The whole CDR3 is CSARDRLERGHGYTF.